A selection of T cell receptor beta chains follows, all from one sample in a study of shared clonotypes between healthy human individuals. Only in-frame clones appear in the TCRdb table, and some are missing; sequencing was by immunoSEQ multiplex PCR. The data show around 1,000,000 clones, 60% to 80% seen once. Sequencing used memory CD4+ T cells from PBMCs. The source is a man younger than 35 in good health. Some clones in this sample may be carry-over from other donors' samples. Each CDR3 is given with its conserved first and last residue. Each record gives: V gene, clone size, J gene, D gene, CDR3 DNA, CDR3 protein. The D gene is left open where the match is weak. Rows may omit the clone size; those that give it use once, few, many or a size class.

>TRBV7-9|few|TRBJ1-6|.
TGTGCCAGCAGCTCCGGAGGCCAGACGACGAATTCACCCCTCCACTTT
CASSSGGQTTNSPLHF
>TRBV11-2|.|TRBJ2-5|TRBD1
TGTGCCAGCAGCTCGGGGGACAGGGGGCGAGAGACCCAGTACTTC
CASSSGDRGRETQYF
>TRBV7-9|few|TRBJ1-3|.
TGTGCCAGCAGTTTTCCCGGCGCTGGAAACACCATATATTTT
CASSFPGAGNTIYF
>TRBV6-5|.|TRBJ1-4|.
TGTGCCAGCAGTTACTACGGGGCTGGTAATGAAAAACTGTTTTTT
CASSYYGAGNEKLFF
>TRBV29-1|.|TRBJ2-5|TRBD2
TGCAGCGGAGCCACTAGCGGGAGTTCAGAGACCCAGTACTTC
CSGATSGSSETQYF
>TRBV5-1|.|TRBJ2-5|.
TGCGCCAGCAGCTCTTCTCTAGGGAAGACCCAGTACTTC
CASSSSLGKTQYF
>TRBV7-9|.|TRBJ2-3|.
TGTGCCAGCAGCAGCGACCCAGGGGCTGGCACAGATACGCAGTATTTT
CASSSDPGAGTDTQYF
>TRBV28|.|TRBJ2-7|TRBD1
TGTGCCAGCAGTTTATACAACAGGGGCTACGAGCAGTACTTC
CASSLYNRGYEQYF
>TRBV19|.|TRBJ1-1|TRBD1
TGTGCCAGTAAGGCACAGGGGGCAACTGAAGCTTTCTTT
CASKAQGATEAFF
>TRBV28|once|TRBJ2-2|TRBD2
TGTGCCAGCAGTTCCCTGGGGAGGGTACACACCGGGGAGCTGTTTTTT
CASSSLGRVHTGELFF
>TRBV5-1|many|TRBJ2-2|TRBD2
TGCGCCAGCAGCTTGGCTAGCGGGAGGGCCACCGGGGAGCTGTTTTTT
CASSLASGRATGELFF
>TRBV14|.|TRBJ2-7|.
TGTGCCAGCAGCCAAGAATGGCACCCTTCGTTATCCTACGAGCAGTACTTC
CASSQEWHPSLSYEQYF
>TRBV21-1|many|TRBJ2-3|.
TGTGCCAGCACGATCCTGAGAAGCGGGAGAGATACGCAGTATTTT
CASTILRSGRDTQYF
>TRBV10-3|.|TRBJ2-7|.
TGTGCCATCAGTGAAAAGGGCGGCTACGAGCAGTACTTC
CAISEKGGYEQYF
>TRBV5-1|.|TRBJ2-7|TRBD1
TGCGCCACCTTTCCCGGGACAGGGACTGGCGAGCAGTACTTC
CATFPGTGTGEQYF
>TRBV7-2|few|TRBJ2-1|.
TGTGCCAGCAGCCTCAAGGTTGGCTCCTACAATGAGCAGTTCTTC
CASSLKVGSYNEQFF
>TRBV5-6|.|TRBJ2-5|TRBD2
TGTGCCAGCAGCGAATACCGTGGCGGGAGGTTAGAGACCCAGTACTTC
CASSEYRGGRLETQYF
>TRBV7-2|few|TRBJ2-2|.
TGTGCCAGCAGCTCCCGGGGGGCAGGGCCAGGCGGGGAGCTGTTTTTT
CASSSRGAGPGGELFF
>TRBV15|.|TRBJ1-5|TRBD1
TGTGCCACCAGCGAAGAGGGACAGGGCTTCGGTCAGCCCCAGCATTTT
CATSEEGQGFGQPQHF
>TRBV27|.|TRBJ2-1|TRBD1
TGTGCCAGCACCCGGCCGGGGGACAGGGGCAATGAGCAGTTCTTC
CASTRPGDRGNEQFF